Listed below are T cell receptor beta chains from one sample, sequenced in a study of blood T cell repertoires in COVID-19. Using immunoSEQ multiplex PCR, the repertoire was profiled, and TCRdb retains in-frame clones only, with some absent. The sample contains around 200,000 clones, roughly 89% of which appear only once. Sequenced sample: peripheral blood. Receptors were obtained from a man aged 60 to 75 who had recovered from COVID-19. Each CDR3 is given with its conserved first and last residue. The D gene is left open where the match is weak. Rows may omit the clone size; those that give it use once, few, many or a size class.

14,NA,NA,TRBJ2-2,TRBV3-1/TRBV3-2,TGTGCCAGCAGCCAGAACAGGAACACCGGGGAGCTGTTTTTT,CASSQNRNTGELFF
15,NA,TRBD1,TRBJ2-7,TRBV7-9,TGTGCCAGCAGCGGCAGCGGGACAGGGAACGACGAGCAGTACTTC,CASSGSGTGNDEQYF
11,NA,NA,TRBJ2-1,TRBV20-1,TGCAGTGCTAGTTATTTGAATGAGCAGTTCTTC,CSASYLNEQFF
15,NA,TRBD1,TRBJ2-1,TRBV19,TGTGCCAGTAGTACCTACGGACAGGGGTACAATGAGCAGTTCTTC,CASSTYGQGYNEQFF
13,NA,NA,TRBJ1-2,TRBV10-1,TGCGCTCCCGGGCCGGGACTCAACTATGGCTACACCTTC,CAPGPGLNYGYTF
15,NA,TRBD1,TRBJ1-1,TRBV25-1,TGTGCCAGCAGTGGAGGACAGGTTAAATCGGCTGAAGCTTTCTTT,CASSGGQVKSAEAFF
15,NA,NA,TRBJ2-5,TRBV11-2,TGTGCCAGCAGCTTAGGCGGGGCAAATCAAGAGACCCAGTACTTC,CASSLGGANQETQYF
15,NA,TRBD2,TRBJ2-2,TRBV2,TGTGCCAGCAGTGAAAATAGCGGGGACACCGGGGAGCTGTTTTTT,CASSENSGDTGELFF
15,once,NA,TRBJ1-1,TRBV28,TGTGCCAGCAGTTTACCCACGGGGTGGATCGCTGAAGCTTTCTTT,CASSLPTGWIAEAFF
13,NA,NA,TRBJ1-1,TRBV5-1,TGCGCCAGCGTTGACACCCTGAACACTGAAGCTTTCTTT,CASVDTLNTEAFF
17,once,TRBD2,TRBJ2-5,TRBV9,TGTGCCAGCAGCGTAGGACGGCTAGCGGGGGGAAAAGAGACCCAGTACTTC,CASSVGRLAGGKETQYF
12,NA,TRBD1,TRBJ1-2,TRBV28,TGTGCCAGCAAGACAGGGCCCCATGGCTACACCTTC,CASKTGPHGYTF
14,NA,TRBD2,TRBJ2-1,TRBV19,TGTGCCAGTAGTTTTTTAGCGGGAACAAATGAGCAGTTCTTC,CASSFLAGTNEQFF
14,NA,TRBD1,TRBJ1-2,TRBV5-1,TGCGCCAGCAGCTTGGACTCAAGACAGGGAGGCTACACCTTC,CASSLDSRQGGYTF
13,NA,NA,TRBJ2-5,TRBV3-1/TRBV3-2,TGTGCCAGCAGCCAACAGGGTACAGAGACCCAGTACTTC,CASSQQGTETQYF
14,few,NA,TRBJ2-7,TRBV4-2,TGTGCCAGCAGCCAAGATTGGACTTCCTACGAGCAGTACTTC,CASSQDWTSYEQYF
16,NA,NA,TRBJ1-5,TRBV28,TGTGCCAGCACCATCGGCGGGGGCAGGCCCAATCAGCCCCAGCATTTT,CASTIGGGRPNQPQHF
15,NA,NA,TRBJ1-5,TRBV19,TGTGCCAGTAGTATACGTCGGTATAGCAATCAGCCCCAGCATTTT,CASSIRRYSNQPQHF
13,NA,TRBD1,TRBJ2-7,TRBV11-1,TGTGCCAGCAGCTTGGGACAGGGCCACGAGCAGTACTTC,CASSLGQGHEQYF
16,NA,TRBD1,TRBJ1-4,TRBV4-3,TGCGCCAGCAGCCCTCGGACAGGGGGTACTAATGAAAAACTGTTTTTT,CASSPRTGGTNEKLFF
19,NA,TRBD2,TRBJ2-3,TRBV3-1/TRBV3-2,TGTGCCAGCAGCCAAGACTTAGGACTAGCGGGGGGCAGCACAGATACGCAGTATTTT,CASSQDLGLAGGSTDTQYF
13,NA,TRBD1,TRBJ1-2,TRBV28,TGTGCCAGCGCGTCTACAGGGGCCCATGGCTACACCTTC,CASASTGAHGYTF
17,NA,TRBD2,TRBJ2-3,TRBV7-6,TGTGCCAGCAGCTTAGCAGCGGGGGCACATCTCACAGATACGCAGTATTTT,CASSLAAGAHLTDTQYF
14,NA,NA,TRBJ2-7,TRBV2,TGTGCCAGCACCGACAGACCAGGCCCCTACGAGCAGTACTTC,CASTDRPGPYEQYF
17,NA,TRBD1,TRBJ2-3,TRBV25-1,TGTGCCAGCAGTGGACTTCTTGACAGGGATCGTTGGGATACGCAGTATTTT,CASSGLLDRDRWDTQYF
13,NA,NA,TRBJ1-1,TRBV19,TGTGCCAGCCGGGACTACCTCGTAACTGAAGCTTTCTTT,CASRDYLVTEAFF
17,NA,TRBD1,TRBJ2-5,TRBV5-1,TGCGCCAGCAGCTTGGGGACAGGGGTCTACTCCCAAGAGACCCAGTACTTC,CASSLGTGVYSQETQYF
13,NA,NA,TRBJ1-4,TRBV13,TGTGCCAGCAGCTCTCGACAGGCTAGGGAACTGTTTTTT,CASSSRQARELFF
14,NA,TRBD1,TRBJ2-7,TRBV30,TGTGCCTGGGATCACGGGACAGGGACGGACGAGCAGTACTTC,CAWDHGTGTDEQYF
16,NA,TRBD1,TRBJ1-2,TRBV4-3,TGCGCCAGCAGCCAAGGTTCGGGACAGGGAAACTATGGCTACACCTTC,CASSQGSGQGNYGYTF
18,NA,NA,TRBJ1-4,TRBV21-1,TGTGCCAGCAGCAGCGGGGACAGGGAGTGTTCTTTTAGAGAAAAACTGTTTTTT,CASSSGDRECSFREKLFF
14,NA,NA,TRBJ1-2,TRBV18,TGTGCCAGCTCACCACTACAGGAGAGTTATGGCTACACCTTC,CASSPLQESYGYTF
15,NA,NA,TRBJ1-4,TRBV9,TGTGCCAGCAGCGTGCAGGCTGCAACTAATGAAAAACTGTTTTTT,CASSVQAATNEKLFF
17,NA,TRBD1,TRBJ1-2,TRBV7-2,TGTGCCAGCAGCCAAGCCCCGGGACAGGGAAAAAGCTATGGCTACACCTTC,CASSQAPGQGKSYGYTF
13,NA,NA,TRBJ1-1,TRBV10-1,TGCGCCAGCAGTGAGGCCAGTAAAATGGTTACTTTCTTT,CASSEASKMVTFF
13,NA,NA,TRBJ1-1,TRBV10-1,TGCGCCAGCAACCGGGACAAGAACACTGAAGCTTTCTTT,CASNRDKNTEAFF
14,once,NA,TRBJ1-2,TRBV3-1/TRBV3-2,TGTGCCAGCAGCCAAGGGAGTCGGGGCTATGGCTACACCTTC,CASSQGSRGYGYTF
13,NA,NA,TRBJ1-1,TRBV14,TGTGCCAGCAGCTCTCAGGAAAACACTGAAGCTTTCTTT,CASSSQENTEAFF
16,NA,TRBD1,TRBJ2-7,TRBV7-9,TGTGCCAGCAGCTCTCCGGGACAGGGGATATCCTACGAGCAGTACTTC,CASSSPGQGISYEQYF
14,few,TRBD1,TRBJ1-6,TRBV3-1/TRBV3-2,TGTGCCAGCAGCCGGACAGGGGGTGATTCACCCCTCCACTTT,CASSRTGGDSPLHF
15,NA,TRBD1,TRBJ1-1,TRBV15,TGTGCCACCAGGCCTCAGGGGGCGCGGAACACTGAAGCTTTCTTT,CATRPQGARNTEAFF
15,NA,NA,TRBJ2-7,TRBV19,TGTGCCAGTAGCCCGGCGCCAGGGGTCGCCTACGAGCAGTACTTC,CASSPAPGVAYEQYF
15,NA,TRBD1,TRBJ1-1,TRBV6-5,TGTGCCAGCAGTTACTTCCGACAGGGAGGAACTGAAGCTTTCTTT,CASSYFRQGGTEAFF
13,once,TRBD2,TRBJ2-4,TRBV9,TGTGCCAGCAGCTTTGAGCCTAGCGGGACAACGTACTTC,CASSFEPSGTTYF
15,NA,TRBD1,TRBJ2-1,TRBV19,TGTGCCAGTAGTAAGGGACAGGGAATGTACAATGAGCAGTTCTTC,CASSKGQGMYNEQFF
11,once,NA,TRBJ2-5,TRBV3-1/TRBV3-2,TGTGCCAGCAGACTCGAGGAGACCCAGTACTTC,CASRLEETQYF
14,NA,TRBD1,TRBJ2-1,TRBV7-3,TGTGCCAGCAGCTTACGCCAGGGGGCGAATGAGCAGTTCTTC,CASSLRQGANEQFF
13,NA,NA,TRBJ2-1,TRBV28,TGTGCCAGCATCGAGTGGGCGAACAATGAGCAGTTCTTC,CASIEWANNEQFF
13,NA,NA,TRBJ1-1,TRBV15,TGTGCCACCAAGGACGAGGGATACACTGAAGCTTTCTTT,CATKDEGYTEAFF
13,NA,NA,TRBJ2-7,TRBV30,TGTGCCTGGAGTGTACAGGCTGTCTACGAGCAGTACTTC,CAWSVQAVYEQYF
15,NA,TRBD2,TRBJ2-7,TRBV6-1,TGTGCCAGCAGTGAAAGTATCGGGAGGGAGGGCGAGCAGTACTTC,CASSESIGREGEQYF
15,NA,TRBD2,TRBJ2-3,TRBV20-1,TGCAGTGCTAGTATTTCTAGCGGAGGAGCAGATACGCAGTATTTT,CSASISSGGADTQYF
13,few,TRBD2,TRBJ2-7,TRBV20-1,TGCAGTGCTAGTCTGAGCGGGAGCTGGGAGCAGTACTTC,CSASLSGSWEQYF